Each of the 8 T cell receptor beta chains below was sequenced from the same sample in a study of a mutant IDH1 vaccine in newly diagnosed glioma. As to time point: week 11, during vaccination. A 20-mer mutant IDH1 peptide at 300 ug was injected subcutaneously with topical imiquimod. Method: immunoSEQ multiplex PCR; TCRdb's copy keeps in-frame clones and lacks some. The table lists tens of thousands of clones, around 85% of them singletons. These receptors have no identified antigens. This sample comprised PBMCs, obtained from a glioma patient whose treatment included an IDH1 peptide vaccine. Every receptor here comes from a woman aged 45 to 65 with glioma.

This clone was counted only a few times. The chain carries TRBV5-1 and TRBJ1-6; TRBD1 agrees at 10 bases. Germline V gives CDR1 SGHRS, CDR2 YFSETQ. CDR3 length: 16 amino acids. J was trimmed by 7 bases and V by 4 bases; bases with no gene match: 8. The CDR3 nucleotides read TGCGCCAGCAGCAAGGAAGGACAGGGGGAGAATTCACCCCTCCACTTT. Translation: CASSKEGQGENSPLHF.

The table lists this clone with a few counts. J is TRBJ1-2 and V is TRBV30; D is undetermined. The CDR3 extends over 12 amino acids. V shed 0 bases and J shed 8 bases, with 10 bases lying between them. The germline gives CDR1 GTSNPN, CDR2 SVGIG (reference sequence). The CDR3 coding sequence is TGTGCCTGGAGTGTAGGCAGGAACGGCTACACCTTC. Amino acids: CAWSVGRNGYTF.

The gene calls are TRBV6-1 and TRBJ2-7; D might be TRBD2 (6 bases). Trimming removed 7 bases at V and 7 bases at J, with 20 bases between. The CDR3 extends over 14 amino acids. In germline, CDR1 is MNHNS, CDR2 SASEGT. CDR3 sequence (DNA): TGTGCCAGCAAGGCGGCGGGGATAACGGGAGAGCAGTACTTC. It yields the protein CASKAAGITGEQYF.

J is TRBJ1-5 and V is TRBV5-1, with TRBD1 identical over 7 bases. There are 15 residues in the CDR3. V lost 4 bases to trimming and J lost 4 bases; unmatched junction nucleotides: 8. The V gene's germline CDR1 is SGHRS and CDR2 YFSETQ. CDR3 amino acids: CASSPFGTENQPQHF. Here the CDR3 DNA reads TGCGCCAGCAGCCCTTTCGGGACAGAGAATCAGCCCCAGCATTTT.

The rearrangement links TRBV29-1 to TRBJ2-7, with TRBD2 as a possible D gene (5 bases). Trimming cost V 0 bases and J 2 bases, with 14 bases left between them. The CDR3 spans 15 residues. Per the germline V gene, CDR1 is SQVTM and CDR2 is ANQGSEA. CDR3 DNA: TGCAGCGTTGAAGATCAAGGAGGCGCGACCTACGAGCAGTACTTC. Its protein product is CSVEDQGGATYEQYF.

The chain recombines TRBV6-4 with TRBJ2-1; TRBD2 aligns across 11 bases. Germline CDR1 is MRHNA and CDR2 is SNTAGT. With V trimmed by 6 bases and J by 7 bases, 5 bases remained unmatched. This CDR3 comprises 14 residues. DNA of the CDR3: TGTGCCAGCAGCCCAAGACTAGCGGGGAATGAGCAGTTCTTC. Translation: CASSPRLAGNEQFF.

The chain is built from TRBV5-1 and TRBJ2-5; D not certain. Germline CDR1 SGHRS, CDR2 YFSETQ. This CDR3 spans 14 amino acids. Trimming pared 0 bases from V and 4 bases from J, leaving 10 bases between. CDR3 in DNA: TGCGCCAGCAGCTTGGAGGCGCTTTTAGAGACCCAGTACTTC. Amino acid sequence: CASSLEALLETQYF.

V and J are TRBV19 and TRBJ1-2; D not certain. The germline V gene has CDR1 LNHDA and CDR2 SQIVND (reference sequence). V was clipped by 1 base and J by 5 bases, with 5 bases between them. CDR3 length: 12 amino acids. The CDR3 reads CASSIVGYGYTF. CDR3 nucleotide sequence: TGTGCCAGTAGTATAGTCGGATATGGCTACACCTTC.